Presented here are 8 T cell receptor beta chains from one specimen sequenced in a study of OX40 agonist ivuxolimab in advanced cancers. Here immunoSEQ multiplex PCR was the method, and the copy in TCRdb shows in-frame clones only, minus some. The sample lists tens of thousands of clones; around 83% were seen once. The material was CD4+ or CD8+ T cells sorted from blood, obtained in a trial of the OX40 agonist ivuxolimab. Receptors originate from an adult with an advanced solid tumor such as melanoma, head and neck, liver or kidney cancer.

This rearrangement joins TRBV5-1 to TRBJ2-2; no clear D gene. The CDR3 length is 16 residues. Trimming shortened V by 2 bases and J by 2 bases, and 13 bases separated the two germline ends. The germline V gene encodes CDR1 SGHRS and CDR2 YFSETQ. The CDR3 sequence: CASSFDKPPNTGELFF. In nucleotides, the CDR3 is TGCGCCAGCAGCTTTGATAAACCCCCTAACACCGGGGAGCTGTTTTTT.

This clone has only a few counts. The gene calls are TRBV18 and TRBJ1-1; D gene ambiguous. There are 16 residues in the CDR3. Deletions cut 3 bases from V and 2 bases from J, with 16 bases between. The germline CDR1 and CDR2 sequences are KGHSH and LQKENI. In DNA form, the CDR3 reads TGTGCCAGCTCACCCCGGGAGGGTTTGGGAAACACTGAAGCTTTCTTT. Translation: CASSPREGLGNTEAFF.

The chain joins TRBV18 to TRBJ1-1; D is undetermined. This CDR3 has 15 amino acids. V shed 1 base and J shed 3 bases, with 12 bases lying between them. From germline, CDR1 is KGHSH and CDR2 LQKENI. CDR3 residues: CASSPLEVVDTEAFF. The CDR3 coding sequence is TGTGCCAGCTCACCACTTGAGGTTGTCGACACTGAAGCTTTCTTT.

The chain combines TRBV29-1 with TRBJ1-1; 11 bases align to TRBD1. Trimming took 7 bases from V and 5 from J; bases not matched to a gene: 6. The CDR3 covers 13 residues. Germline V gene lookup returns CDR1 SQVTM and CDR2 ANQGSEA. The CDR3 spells CSAGTGGGTEAFF. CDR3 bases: TGCAGCGCAGGGACAGGGGGTGGAACTGAAGCTTTCTTT.

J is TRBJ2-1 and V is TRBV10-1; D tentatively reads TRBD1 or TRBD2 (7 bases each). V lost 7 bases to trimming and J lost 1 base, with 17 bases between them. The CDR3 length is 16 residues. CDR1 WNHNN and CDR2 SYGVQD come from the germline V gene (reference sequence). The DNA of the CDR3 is TGCGCCAGCAAGACAGGGTCCGGGGGGTCCTACAATGAGCAGTTCTTC. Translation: CASKTGSGGSYNEQFF.

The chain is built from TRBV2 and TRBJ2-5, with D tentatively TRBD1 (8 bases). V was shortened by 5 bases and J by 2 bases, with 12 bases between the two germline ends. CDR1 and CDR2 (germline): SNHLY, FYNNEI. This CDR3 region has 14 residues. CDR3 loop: CASSPQGGQETQYF. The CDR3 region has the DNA TGTGCCAGCAGTCCACAGGGGGGGCAAGAGACCCAGTACTTC.

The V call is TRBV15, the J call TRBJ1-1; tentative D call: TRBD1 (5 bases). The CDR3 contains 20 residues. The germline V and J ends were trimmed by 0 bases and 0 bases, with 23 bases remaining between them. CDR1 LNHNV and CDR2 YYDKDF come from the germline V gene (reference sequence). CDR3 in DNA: TGTGCCACCAGCAGAGAAGGGTTAGGAACCGGGACGAGAGTGAACACTGAAGCTTTCTTT. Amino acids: CATSREGLGTGTRVNTEAFF.

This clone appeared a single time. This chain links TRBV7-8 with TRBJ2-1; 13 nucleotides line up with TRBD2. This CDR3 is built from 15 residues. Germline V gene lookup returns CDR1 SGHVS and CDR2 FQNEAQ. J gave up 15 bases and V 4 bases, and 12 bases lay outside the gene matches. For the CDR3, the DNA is TGTGCCAGCAGCTCAGGGGGACTAGCGGGGTTGGCAGGGTTCTTC. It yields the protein CASSSGGLAGLAGFF.